The 32 T cell receptor beta chains below all came from one sample that was sequenced in a study of regulatory T cells in long-lasting Graves disease. HTBI primers from iRepertoire and Arm-PCR of CDR3 regions yielded the TCR beta libraries. TCRdb redid the calling of the multiplex PCR reads with MiXCR, one entry per CDR3 protein. The table includes under 400,000 distinct CDR3 sequences, 16% detected once. This sample's time point: newly diagnosed GD, antithyroid drugs for less than 3 months. Making the TCR library involved RNA that had been extracted from PBMCs. These records were also assigned to another study, of T cells in Graves' hyperthyroidism and ophthalmopathy.

The specimen comprised peripheral blood mononuclear cells (PBMCs), sampled at new diagnosis, from a patient treated with antithyroid drugs. The receptors shown here come from a man in his forties or fifties with Graves disease.

At least ten counts were recorded for this clonotype. The chain employs TRBV5-1 and TRBJ2-3; D is possibly TRBD2 (7 bases). The ends were cut back, 0 bases at V and 3 bases at J, with 11 bases in the middle. This CDR3 has 15 amino acids. Germline CDR1 and CDR2: SGHRS and YFSETQ. Here the CDR3 DNA reads TGCGCCAGCAGCTTGGGGGCGGGGGCGACAGATACGCAGTATTTT. This codes for CASSLGAGATDTQYF. The full variable domain, completed using reference TRBV5-1 and TRBJ2-3, is KAGVTQTPRYLIKTRGQQVTLSCSPISGHRSVSWYQQTPGQGLQFLFEYFSETQRNKGNFPGRFSGRQFSNSRSEMNVSTLELGDSALYLCASSLGAGATDTQYFGPGTRLTVL.

The chain is built from TRBV4-3 and TRBJ2-2; 8 bases match TRBD1. This CDR3 spans 17 amino acids. In germline, CDR1 is LGHNA, CDR2 YSLEER. The V and J ends lost 0 bases and 6 bases, in that order; junction bases with no gene match: 9. DNA for the CDR3: TGCGCCAGCAGCCAAGATCGCAGGGGGCTGGGTGCCGGGGAGCTGTTTTTT. Its protein is CASSQDRRGLGAGELFF.

V usage is TRBV19 and J usage is TRBJ2-5; D call uncertain. Germline CDR1 is LNHDA and CDR2 is SQIVND (reference sequence). Between the trimmed V and J ends, which lost 0 bases and 2 bases, there was a span of 7 bases. There are 14 residues in the CDR3. The CDR3 sequence is CASSIEASQETQYF. CDR3 DNA: TGTGCCAGTAGTATAGAGGCCAGTCAAGAGACCCAGTACTTC.

The sample holds many counts of this clonotype. V usage is TRBV20-1 and J usage is TRBJ2-5, with D possibly called TRBD1 or TRBD2 (5 bases each). The CDR3 spans 14 residues. In germline, CDR1 is DFQATT, CDR2 SNEGSKA (reference sequence). V lost 0 bases to trimming and J lost 2 bases, with 10 bases between them. For the CDR3, the DNA is TGCAGTGCTAGAGAAGACAGCGGACAAGAGACCCAGTACTTC. Protein sequence: CSAREDSGQETQYF.

This clonotype was seen a handful of times. V usage is TRBV20-1 and J usage is TRBJ1-2, with unresolved D. Germline V lookup: CDR1 DFQATT, CDR2 SNEGSKA (reference sequence). The V end was cut by 3 bases, the J end by 5 bases, with 25 bases between. The CDR3 runs to 17 residues. The CDR3 bases are TGCAGTGCTAGTTATCAGCAAAACACCGATAGGGCTTATGGCTACACCTTC. It translates to CSASYQQNTDRAYGYTF.

This clonotype was found many times. The chain carries TRBV18 and TRBJ1-1; no clear D gene. CDR1 KGHSH and CDR2 LQKENI come from the germline V gene. The CDR3 extends over 13 amino acids. V was clipped by 2 bases and J by 4 bases, with 8 bases between them. The CDR3 DNA is TGTGCCAGCTCACCAGGGGTATCCACTGAAGCTTTCTTT. Its translation: CASSPGVSTEAFF. The variable domain in full, with the rest retrieved from reference TRBV18 and TRBJ1-1, is NAGVMQNPRHLVRRRGQEARLRCSPMKGHSHVYWYRQLPEEGLKFMVYLQKENIIDESGMPKERFSAEFPKEGPSILRIQQVVRGDSAAYFCASSPGVSTEAFFGQGTRLTVV.

This clonotype was recorded many times. V and J are TRBV3-1 and TRBJ1-5; no clear D. Germline V gene data show CDR1 as LGHDT and CDR2 as YNNKEL (reference sequence). The V end was cut by 6 bases, the J end by 2 bases, with 17 bases between. The CDR3 consists of 16 residues. The CDR3 loop reads CASRIGPLHRNQPQHF. CDR3 DNA sequence: TGTGCCAGCAGAATCGGGCCCCTGCATCGCAATCAGCCCCAGCATTTT.

This clonotype was observed at least ten times. The V gene is TRBV3-1, the J gene TRBJ2-5; D not resolved. V was clipped by 5 bases and J by 0 bases, with 13 bases between them. CDR1 is LGHDT, CDR2 YNNKEL, per germline (reference sequence). There are 15 residues in the CDR3. DNA of the CDR3: TGTGCCAGCAGCTTGTTAGGTTGGTACCAAGAGACCCAGTACTTC. Its protein is CASSLLGWYQETQYF.

The rearrangement uses TRBV10-1 and TRBJ1-1; no firm D call. Trimming stripped 9 bases from V and 1 base from J, with 6 bases between. The length of the CDR3 is 11 residues. Germline V gene data show CDR1 as WNHNN and CDR2 as SYGVQD (reference sequence). The CDR3 loop is CARNPNTEAFF. CDR3 in DNA: TGCGCCAGGAACCCGAACACTGAAGCTTTCTTT.

This chain connects TRBV4-2 to TRBJ1-4; possibly TRBD1 for D (5 bases). Germline loops: CDR1 LGHNA, CDR2 YNFKEQ. The CDR3 is made up of 14 amino acids. Trimming stripped 2 bases from V and 7 bases from J, with 11 bases between. CDR3: CASSQIREGEKLFF. Here the CDR3 DNA reads TGTGCCAGCAGCCAAATCAGGGAAGGTGAAAAACTGTTTTTT.

The chain recombines TRBV12-3 or TRBV12-4 with TRBJ1-5; D not certain. V gave up 4 bases and J gave up 2 bases, with 9 bases separating them. CDR3 size: 14 residues. The CDR3 DNA reads as TGTGCCAGCAGTTACGGGAATCGCAATCAGCCCCAGCATTTT. It encodes CASSYGNRNQPQHF.

This clonotype has just a few counts. This chain joins TRBV20-1 and TRBJ2-3; TRBD2 agrees at 8 bases. V trimming: 5 bases; J trimming: 4 bases; junction bases outside the gene matches: 5. CDR3 length: 13 amino acids. Germline assignment: CDR1 DFQATT and CDR2 SNEGSKA (reference sequence). This chain's CDR3 is CSAGTSLADTQYF. CDR3 bases: TGCAGTGCTGGGACTAGTCTGGCAGATACGCAGTATTTT.

A few counts support this clonotype. The V and J genes are TRBV9 and TRBJ2-7; 9 positions agree with TRBD1. Germline assignment: CDR1 SGDLS and CDR2 YYNGEE. The CDR3 is made up of 16 amino acids. Trimming at V came to 4 bases and at J to 4 bases, leaving 12 bases not matched to a gene. DNA of the CDR3: TGTGCCAGCAGCAAGACACAGGGGGCGCGTTTTTACGAGCAGTACTTC. Translated: CASSKTQGARFYEQYF.

This clonotype came up many times. The CDR3 DNA sequence: TGTGCCAGCAGTACTACCGGGACAGGGGGCGGATACGAGCAGTACTTC. Translating gives CASSTTGTGGGYEQYF. J is TRBJ2-7 and V is TRBV28; 12 nucleotides line up with TRBD1. Germline CDR1 and CDR2: MDHEN and SYDVKM. The CDR3 is made up of 16 amino acids. The V and J ends lost 5 bases and 4 bases, in that order; junction bases with no gene match: 9.

A few counts support this clonotype. The chain employs TRBV25-1 and TRBJ1-4, with no clear D. V lost 7 bases, J lost 7 bases, and 16 bases lay in between. The CDR3 extends over 14 amino acids. Germline V gene data show CDR1 as MGHDK and CDR2 as SYGVNS. This CDR3 is CASTRDGNSEKLFF. The CDR3 region has the DNA TGTGCCAGCACTCGAGACGGGAATAGTGAAAAACTGTTTTTT.

This clonotype occurred many times. This chain links TRBV5-1 with TRBJ1-6; D uncertain. Germline CDR1 SGHRS, CDR2 YFSETQ. V dropped 1 base and J dropped 7 bases, with 12 bases sitting between them. The CDR3 sequence is 15 residues long. The CDR3 loop reads CASSLYQGTNSPLHF. The CDR3, as DNA: TGCGCCAGCAGCTTGTACCAAGGCACAAATTCACCCCTCCACTTT.

This clonotype was recorded many times. The V and J genes are TRBV5-1 and TRBJ2-7, with 7 bases fitting TRBD2. The CDR3 totals 14 residues. V lost 0 bases and J lost 4; bases outside the gene matches: 4. Germline loops: CDR1 SGHRS, CDR2 YFSETQ. CDR3 loop: CASSLAGTMYEQYF. The DNA for the CDR3 is TGCGCCAGCAGCTTGGCCGGGACTATGTACGAGCAGTACTTC. The variable domain in full, completed from reference TRBV5-1 and TRBJ2-7, reads KAGVTQTPRYLIKTRGQQVTLSCSPISGHRSVSWYQQTPGQGLQFLFEYFSETQRNKGNFPGRFSGRQFSNSRSEMNVSTLELGDSALYLCASSLAGTMYEQYFGPGTRLTVT.

This clonotype has at least ten counts. The chain is built from TRBV2 and TRBJ2-7, with a possible D match to TRBD2 (6 bases). The germline gives CDR1 SNHLY, CDR2 FYNNEI. The CDR3 contains 13 residues. V was trimmed by 7 bases and J by 2 bases, leaving 12 bases between them. CDR3 sequence (DNA): TGTGCCAGCATCTCGGGGGTCACCTACGAGCAGTACTTC. Its translation is CASISGVTYEQYF.

Many counts were recorded for this clonotype. Here the CDR3 DNA reads TGTGCCAGCGACACCCGCGTGTCAGATACGCAGTATTTT. Protein: CASDTRVSDTQYF. V and J are TRBV12-3 or TRBV12-4 and TRBJ2-3; D gene ambiguous. The CDR3 is 13 amino acids. Deletions cut 8 bases from V and 4 bases from J, with 13 bases between.

This clonotype was recorded many times. This chain uses TRBV5-1 with TRBJ1-1; 9 bases are shared with TRBD1. The V gene's germline CDR1 is SGHRS and CDR2 YFSETQ. The V segment lost 4 bases and the J segment 3 bases; nucleotides outside the gene matches: 4. The CDR3 contains 14 residues. The CDR3: CASSQQGADTEAFF. CDR3 nucleotides: TGCGCCAGCAGCCAACAGGGGGCGGACACTGAAGCTTTCTTT.

The rearrangement joins TRBV19 to TRBJ2-3; 9 positions agree with TRBD1. Germline-derived CDR1 and CDR2 are LNHDA and SQIVND (reference sequence). Unmatched junction bases numbered 7, after V lost 3 bases and J lost 3 bases. The CDR3 runs 16 residues. This chain's CDR3 is CASSISTGGWTDTQYF. The CDR3 DNA sequence: TGTGCCAGTAGTATCTCAACAGGGGGCTGGACAGATACGCAGTATTTT.

In DNA, the CDR3 is TGCAGTGCTAGAGATCAGCGACTAGCGGGGGGGATTCAGTACTTC. Translation gives CSARDQRLAGGIQYF. The chain is built from TRBV20-1 and TRBJ2-4, with 14 nucleotides matching TRBD2. The germline gives CDR1 DFQATT, CDR2 SNEGSKA (reference sequence). The CDR3 sequence is 15 residues long. The ends lost 0 bases at V and 10 bases at J; junction bases unmatched: 5.

This clonotype was seen repeatedly, ten times or more. The chain recombines TRBV28 with TRBJ2-5, with 11 positions matching TRBD1. The CDR3 is 16 amino acids. CDR1 and CDR2 (germline): MDHEN, SYDVKM. After removal of 2 bases from V and 3 bases from J, the junction contained 5 bases not matched to a gene. In DNA form, the CDR3 reads TGTGCCAGCAGTTTAGGGACAGGGGGGTCAGAAGAGACCCAGTACTTC. It is translated as CASSLGTGGSEETQYF.

The genes are TRBV7-9 and TRBJ2-7; perhaps TRBD2 as D (6 bases). Trimming pared 5 bases from V and 4 bases from J, leaving 12 bases between. Germline-derived CDR1 and CDR2 are SEHNR and FQNEAQ (reference sequence). The CDR3 is 13 amino acids. Written as DNA, the CDR3 is TGTGCCAGCAGCCGTTCTAGCGAATACGAGCAGTACTTC. It is translated as CASSRSSEYEQYF. Together with reference TRBV7-9 and TRBJ2-7, the CDR3 gives the full variable domain: DTGVSQNPRHKITKRGQNVTFRCDPISEHNRLYWYRQTLGQGPEFLTYFQNEAQLEKSRLLSDRFSAERPKGSFSTLEIQRTEQGDSAMYLCASSRSSEYEQYFGPGTRLTVT.

This clonotype was observed a few times. This chain connects TRBV9 to TRBJ2-1; weak D call: TRBD2 (7 bases). The CDR3 runs to 16 residues. The V end was cut by 0 bases, the J end by 6 bases, with 16 bases between. Germline-derived CDR1 and CDR2 are SGDLS and YYNGEE. The CDR3 region has the DNA TGTGCCAGCAGCGTAGTCCGGGGGCGGGGGATCAATGAGCAGTTCTTC. Translating it yields CASSVVRGRGINEQFF.

This clonotype was detected only a few times. The chain combines TRBV19 with TRBJ2-7; D ambiguous. Trimming cost V 0 bases and J 2 bases, with 5 bases left between them. The CDR3 totals 13 residues. CDR1 and CDR2 from the germline V gene are LNHDA and SQIVND (reference sequence). The CDR3 coding sequence is TGTGCCAGTAGTATAGACAGCACCTACGAGCAGTACTTC. Its translation: CASSIDSTYEQYF.

In this sample, this clonotype turned up many times. V gene TRBV27 combines with J gene TRBJ2-7; 9 bases match TRBD1. Germline CDR1 and CDR2: MNHEY and SMNVEV (reference sequence). V shed 0 bases, J shed 4 bases, and the junction held 7 bases outside the gene matches. CDR3 length: 16 residues. CDR3 protein: CASSLSPTGGMYEQYF. The DNA of the CDR3 is TGTGCCAGCAGTTTATCCCCGACAGGGGGTATGTACGAGCAGTACTTC.

This clonotype was observed at least ten times. The CDR3 spells CASSAPGRGAQYF. The CDR3 DNA is TGTGCCAGCAGTGCCCCCGGACGGGGAGCCCAGTACTTC. This sequence joins TRBV2 and TRBJ2-5; D might be TRBD2 (5 bases). Trimming pared 4 bases from V and 9 bases from J, leaving 15 bases between. This CDR3 spans 13 amino acids. CDR1 and CDR2 (germline): SNHLY, FYNNEI.

The chain is built from TRBV19 and TRBJ1-2, with a possible D match to TRBD1 (5 bases). The V end lost 4 bases, the J end lost 5 bases, and 5 bases lay between the germline ends. The V gene's germline CDR1 is LNHDA and CDR2 SQIVND (reference sequence). The CDR3 has 11 residues. The CDR3 DNA sequence: TGTGCCAGTAGTAAGGGGTATGGCTACACCTTC. Protein: CASSKGYGYTF. The complete variable domain, with remaining parts taken from reference TRBV19 and TRBJ1-2, reads DGGITQSPKYLFRKEGQNVTLSCEQNLNHDAMYWYRQDPGQGLRLIYYSQIVNDFQKGDIAEGYSVSREKKESFPLTVTSAQKNPTAFYLCASSKGYGYTFGSGTRLTVV.

This clonotype was detected only a few times. The V call is TRBV12-3 or TRBV12-4, the J call TRBJ1-6, with a possible D match to TRBD1 (6 bases). The CDR3 consists of 18 residues. The ends were cut back, 5 bases at V and 8 bases at J, with 25 bases in the middle. The CDR3 region is CASSNRFRGLSHDSPLHF. The CDR3 bases are TGTGCCAGCAGTAATCGCTTCAGGGGATTGTCGCATGATTCACCCCTCCACTTT.

J is TRBJ1-2 and V is TRBV2; D is undetermined. CDR3 length: 12 residues. Germline-derived CDR1 and CDR2 are SNHLY and FYNNEI. Trimming took off 7 bases at V and 7 bases at J, with 13 bases between the two ends. In DNA form, the CDR3 reads TGTGCCAGCATAGACAATTGGTTTGGCTACACCTTC. Its protein is CASIDNWFGYTF.

This clonotype was seen ten or more times. The V gene is TRBV12-3 or TRBV12-4, the J gene TRBJ1-1; weak D call: TRBD1 (6 bases). V was cut by 5 bases and J by 1 base, with 14 bases left in between. The length of the CDR3 is 15 residues. CDR3 loop: CASSPRTGRNTEAFF. The CDR3 coding sequence is TGTGCCAGCAGTCCTCGAACAGGGAGGAACACTGAAGCTTTCTTT.